Presented here are 2 T cell receptor beta chains from one specimen sequenced in a study of naive and memory T cell subsets. Both TRBC1 and TRBC2 were covered by a beta constant-region primer of two equimolar oligonucleotides. Ligated cDNA was amplified by four rounds of PCR with nested alpha and beta constant-region primers and SP2. TCRdb re-called the UMI-ligation and nested PCR reads through MiXCR, storing one row per CDR3 protein. The repertoire holds some 31,000 distinct CDR3 sequences, with about 18% as singletons. The sample was effector memory CD4+ T cells from blood. As for subset: effector memory, CD45RA- CD27-. The source of these receptors is a human donor in good health.

This clonotype was seen many times. This chain links TRBV6-5 with TRBJ2-2; TRBD1 agrees at 8 bases. The CDR3 is made up of 16 amino acids. The germline V gene encodes CDR1 MNHEY and CDR2 SVGAGI. V lost 5 bases to trimming and J lost 3 bases; unmatched junction nucleotides: 8. In nucleotides, the CDR3 is TGTGCCAGCAGTGGACACAGGGGGATAGACACCGGGGAGCTGTTTTTT. Translation gives CASSGHRGIDTGELFF.

A few counts support this clonotype. The chain joins TRBV20-1 to TRBJ2-4, with D maybe TRBD1 (6 bases). V was shortened by 0 bases and J by 0 bases, with 18 bases between the two germline ends. CDR3 length: 18 residues. Germline V gene lookup returns CDR1 DFQATT and CDR2 SNEGSKA (reference sequence). The DNA of the CDR3 is TGCAGTGCTAGAGATCATTACAGGGCGAATTTAGCCAAAAACATTCAGTACTTC. Its protein product is CSARDHYRANLAKNIQYF.